This T cell receptor beta chain was obtained from a study of CD8 T cells in Susac syndrome (dated by TCRdb to the late 2010s). Broadly, across the study: Whether CD8+ T cell activation and differentiation in Susac syndrome was antigen driven was tested using repertoire sequencing. Overall study outcomes, separate from this receptor: The number of individuals in the TCR sequencing and HLA analysis was recognized as being relatively small.

RNA was extracted with the RNeasy kit and roughly 0.45 to 1 ug was reverse transcribed using random hexamers. The immunoSEQ multiplex PCR assay, covering 54 Vbeta and 13 Jbeta segments, was used to amplify TCR beta CDR3 regions. PCR amplification bias was corrected using a synthetic template baseline for primer optimization and computational correction. Per the authors' processing: Reads were annotated to V, D and J genes per IMGT and analyzed with immunoSEQ Analyzer, keeping only productive sequences. To calculate clonality, Shannon entropy was normalized by log2 of the number of productive unique sequences and then subtracted from one. Public and private clones were assessed among the 100 most prevalent clones of each patient and control. A clone was defined as Susac-specific if it was absent from the healthy and MS cohorts, from more than 850 published viral clones and from other ImmuneACCESS disease sequences. Clones were called with MiXCR by TCRdb after fastp trimmed the public reads at Q25, and only in-frame beta chains were retained. Every CDR3 protein is listed once, alongside the most common genes and DNA of its rows. TCRdb's processing, not the authors', yielded these V and J calls. The sample data list roughly 200,000 distinct CDR3 sequences, and around 95% of these were observed just once. The biggest ten clones account for 0.093% of the sample.

Peripheral blood CD8+ and CD4+ T cells from healthy donors, Susac syndrome patients and multiple sclerosis patients were profiled by high-throughput TCR beta sequencing. Multiple sclerosis controls were treatment-naive patients with stable or active relapsing-remitting disease fulfilling revised McDonald criteria. Bulk CD8+ and CD4+ T cells were purified magnetically by negative isolation, whereas CD8+ TEMRA cells were enriched by FACS. Blood was collected in EDTA tubes and processed within 24 hours, with PBMCs isolated through density gradient centrifugation. PBMCs intended for TCR sequencing were frozen in liquid nitrogen and were later thawed in a 37 degrees C water bath. The sorted or isolated CD4+, CD8+ and CD8+ TEMRA cells had a purity of 90% or higher. Trimmed from V: 6 bases; trimmed from J: 5 bases; junction bases lacking a gene match: 8. The CDR3 starts with the cysteine, ends with the phenylalanine, and has 14 residues. Here the CDR3 DNA is all that survives: 42 bases in frame from base 1. Based on the germline V gene (reference sequence), the CDR1 and CDR2 sequences are DFQATT and SNEGSKA.

About this clonotype itself: The antigen it recognizes is unknown. Base qualities are not recorded, but no much larger clone differs from it by a single base.

The rearranged segments are TRBV20-1 and TRBJ1-2; 11 bases in between match TRBD1. This sequence was found in a human donor with multiple sclerosis. The material sequenced was CD4+ T cells from PBMCs. DNA sequence: TGCAGTGCCGGGTGGGACAGGGGGAAGTATGGCTACACCTTC. Its coded protein is CSAGWDRGKYGYTF.